These T cell receptor beta chains were read from a single sample in a study of shared clonotypes between healthy human individuals. Some clones are missing from TCRdb's copy, which holds only in-frame ones; the method was immunoSEQ multiplex PCR. The sample comprises 2,500,000 or so clones, approximately 90% of which are singletons, and more than 0.35% rests with the top ten. Input material: naive CD4+ T cells from PBMCs. These receptors were taken from a man in his late teens or twenties in good health. Some clones in this sample may be carry-over from other donors' samples. CDR3s include the opening cysteine and the closing phenylalanine or tryptophan. D genes are given only for firm matches. Size is omitted from some rows. Given values are once, few, many or a class for expanded clones.

CDR3 DNA: TGTGCCAGCACCACTTCTAGCCCGGGGACTCCAGATACGCAGTATTTT
CDR3 protein: CASTTSSPGTPDTQYF
V gene: TRBV28
J gene: TRBJ2-3
clone size: once
D gene: .

CDR3 DNA: TGTGCCATCAGTGAGACAGGGGGGGACACTGAAGCTTTCTTT
CDR3 protein: CAISETGGDTEAFF
V gene: TRBV10-3
J gene: TRBJ1-1
clone size: .
D gene: TRBD1

CDR3 DNA: TGTGCCAGCTCAGGGACAGGCTACGAGCAGTACTTC
CDR3 protein: CASSGTGYEQYF
V gene: TRBV2
J gene: TRBJ2-7
clone size: .
D gene: TRBD1

CDR3 DNA: TGTGCCAGCTCACCACTCCCGGGACAGGTCTCCTACGAGCAGTACTTC
CDR3 protein: CASSPLPGQVSYEQYF
V gene: TRBV18
J gene: TRBJ2-7
clone size: .
D gene: TRBD1

CDR3 DNA: TGTGCCAGCAAGGGGGGTCCCACAGATACGCAGTATTTT
CDR3 protein: CASKGGPTDTQYF
V gene: TRBV27
J gene: TRBJ2-3
clone size: .
D gene: .

CDR3 DNA: TGTGCCTGGAGTCCCGGGGAGTCGACTGGCTACACCTTC
CDR3 protein: CAWSPGESTGYTF
V gene: TRBV30
J gene: TRBJ1-2
clone size: .
D gene: .

CDR3 DNA: TGTGCCATCAGTGAGTCCTTCTTTGCGGTTGCTGGGACAGGGATTGATCCCCAGCATTTT
CDR3 protein: CAISESFFAVAGTGIDPQHF
V gene: TRBV10-3
J gene: TRBJ1-5
clone size: .
D gene: TRBD1

CDR3 DNA: TGTGCCAGCAGCGTAGTTGGCAGGTCGGGTACCGGGGAGCTGTTTTTT
CDR3 protein: CASSVVGRSGTGELFF
V gene: TRBV9
J gene: TRBJ2-2
clone size: .
D gene: .

CDR3 DNA: TGTGCCAGCAGCTTGCTGAGGGGACAGGGGGCAGATACGCAGTATTTT
CDR3 protein: CASSLLRGQGADTQYF
V gene: TRBV5-6
J gene: TRBJ2-3
clone size: .
D gene: TRBD1

CDR3 DNA: TGTGCCAGCAGTTTGAGTTTTCCGGCAGTACAAGAGACCCAGTACTTC
CDR3 protein: CASSLSFPAVQETQYF
V gene: TRBV27
J gene: TRBJ2-5
clone size: .
D gene: .

CDR3 DNA: TGTGCCATCAGTGAGTCTGGAAACACCATATATTTT
CDR3 protein: CAISESGNTIYF
V gene: TRBV10-3
J gene: TRBJ1-3
clone size: few
D gene: .

CDR3 DNA: TGTGCCAGCAGTGACTTCCGGCAGGTGGGTCGCTATAGCAATCAGCCCCAGCATTTT
CDR3 protein: CASSDFRQVGRYSNQPQHF
V gene: TRBV6-4
J gene: TRBJ1-5
clone size: .
D gene: .

CDR3 DNA: TGTGCCAGCAGCTTAGCTACCGGGGATGGCACTGAAGCTTTCTTT
CDR3 protein: CASSLATGDGTEAFF
V gene: TRBV7-9
J gene: TRBJ1-1
clone size: .
D gene: .

CDR3 DNA: TGCGCCAGCGCCGATTATAGCAGGGGGCGAGAGACCCAGTACTTC
CDR3 protein: CASADYSRGRETQYF
V gene: TRBV5-1
J gene: TRBJ2-5
clone size: .
D gene: TRBD1

CDR3 DNA: TGTGCCAGCAGTCCCCACAGGGCTGGCTACACCTTC
CDR3 protein: CASSPHRAGYTF
V gene: TRBV6-6
J gene: TRBJ1-2
clone size: once
D gene: .

CDR3 DNA: TGTGCCAGCAGCCTCAGTAGGACAGCCCCCTACGAGCAGTACTTC
CDR3 protein: CASSLSRTAPYEQYF
V gene: TRBV5-4
J gene: TRBJ2-7
clone size: .
D gene: .

CDR3 DNA: TGTGCCAGCAGTCGAGGGACAGGGTCTGATGAGCAGTTCTTC
CDR3 protein: CASSRGTGSDEQFF
V gene: TRBV6-5
J gene: TRBJ2-1
clone size: .
D gene: TRBD1

CDR3 DNA: TGTGCCAGCAGCGGGATTTCGAACACCGGGGAGCTGTTTTTT
CDR3 protein: CASSGISNTGELFF
V gene: TRBV11-1
J gene: TRBJ2-2
clone size: .
D gene: .

CDR3 DNA: TGTGCGAGCAGCCGGGGGGGCATAGGGGAGACCCAGTACTTC
CDR3 protein: CASSRGGIGETQYF
V gene: TRBV5-4
J gene: TRBJ2-5
clone size: .
D gene: TRBD2

CDR3 DNA: TGTGCCAGCCGGGGGGGTTTGACTGAAGCTTTCTTT
CDR3 protein: CASRGGLTEAFF
V gene: TRBV28
J gene: TRBJ1-1
clone size: .
D gene: .

CDR3 DNA: TGTGCCAGCAGGGAGACAGGGGTTGCCTACAATGAGCAGTTCTTC
CDR3 protein: CASRETGVAYNEQFF
V gene: TRBV2
J gene: TRBJ2-1
clone size: .
D gene: TRBD1

CDR3 DNA: TGTGCCAGCAGCTCCTCCGGGACTAGCGTTAGGAATGAGCAGTTCTTC
CDR3 protein: CASSSSGTSVRNEQFF
V gene: TRBV5-6
J gene: TRBJ2-1
clone size: .
D gene: TRBD2

CDR3 DNA: TGTGCCAGCAGCGGGGGGACAGGGGTTTTCTACGAGCAGTACTTC
CDR3 protein: CASSGGTGVFYEQYF
V gene: TRBV9
J gene: TRBJ2-7
clone size: .
D gene: TRBD1

CDR3 DNA: TGCGCCAGCAGTCAATCGCGCGCTATAACGGCCTACGAGCAGTACTTC
CDR3 protein: CASSQSRAITAYEQYF
V gene: TRBV23-1
J gene: TRBJ2-7
clone size: .
D gene: .

CDR3 DNA: TGTGCCAGCAGTTATTTCCTTAAGGCGGGAGTTCCCGGGGAGCTGTTTTTT
CDR3 protein: CASSYFLKAGVPGELFF
V gene: TRBV28
J gene: TRBJ2-2
clone size: .
D gene: TRBD2

CDR3 DNA: TGTGCCTGGAGCGATGGAATGAACGGTGAAGCTTTCTTT
CDR3 protein: CAWSDGMNGEAFF
V gene: TRBV30
J gene: TRBJ1-1
clone size: few
D gene: .

CDR3 DNA: TGTGCCAGCAGCGTGACCATGACGGTCTCTGGAAACACCATATATTTT
CDR3 protein: CASSVTMTVSGNTIYF
V gene: TRBV5-6
J gene: TRBJ1-3
clone size: once
D gene: .

CDR3 DNA: TGTGCCACACGACAGGGCTGGCCAGATACGCAGTATTTT
CDR3 protein: CATRQGWPDTQYF
V gene: TRBV15
J gene: TRBJ2-3
clone size: .
D gene: TRBD1

CDR3 DNA: TGTGCCAGCAGCTCCCCCGCGCTGTGGAATGAGCAGTTCTTC
CDR3 protein: CASSSPALWNEQFF
V gene: TRBV7-9
J gene: TRBJ2-1
clone size: .
D gene: .

CDR3 DNA: TGTGCCAGCAAGAAACGAGGGCCCTATGGCTACACCTTC
CDR3 protein: CASKKRGPYGYTF
V gene: TRBV28
J gene: TRBJ1-2
clone size: .
D gene: .

CDR3 DNA: TGTGCCAGCAGCTTAGGGCCGGACAGGGGCTCCTACGAGCAGTACTTC
CDR3 protein: CASSLGPDRGSYEQYF
V gene: TRBV11-2
J gene: TRBJ2-7
clone size: .
D gene: TRBD1

CDR3 DNA: TGTGCCTGGAACCTCCAGTCGCCCCACGAGCAGTACTTC
CDR3 protein: CAWNLQSPHEQYF
V gene: TRBV30
J gene: TRBJ2-7
clone size: .
D gene: .

CDR3 DNA: TGTGCCAGCTCACCACCGGTCCGGGGAGAAAACACTGAAGCTTTCTTT
CDR3 protein: CASSPPVRGENTEAFF
V gene: TRBV18
J gene: TRBJ1-1
clone size: .
D gene: .